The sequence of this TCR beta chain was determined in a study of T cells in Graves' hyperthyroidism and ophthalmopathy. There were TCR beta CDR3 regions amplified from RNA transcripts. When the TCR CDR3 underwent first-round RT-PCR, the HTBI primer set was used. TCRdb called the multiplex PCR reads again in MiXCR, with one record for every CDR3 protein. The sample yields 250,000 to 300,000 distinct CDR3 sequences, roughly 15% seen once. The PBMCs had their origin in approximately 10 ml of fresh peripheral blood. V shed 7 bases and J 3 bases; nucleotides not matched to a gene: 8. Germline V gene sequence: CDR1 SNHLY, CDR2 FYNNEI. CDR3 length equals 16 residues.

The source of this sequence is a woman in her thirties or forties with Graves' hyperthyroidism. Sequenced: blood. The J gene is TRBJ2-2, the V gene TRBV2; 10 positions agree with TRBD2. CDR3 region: CASTPRTSGDTGELFF. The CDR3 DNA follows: TGTGCCAGCACCCCGAGGACTAGCGGTGACACCGGGGAGCTGTTTTTT. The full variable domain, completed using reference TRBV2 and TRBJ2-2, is EPEVTQTPSHQVTQMGQEVILRCVPISNHLYFYWYRQILGQKVEFLVSFYNNEISEKSEIFDDQFSVERPDGSNFTLKIRSTKLEDSAMYFCASTPRTSGDTGELFFGEGSRLTVL.